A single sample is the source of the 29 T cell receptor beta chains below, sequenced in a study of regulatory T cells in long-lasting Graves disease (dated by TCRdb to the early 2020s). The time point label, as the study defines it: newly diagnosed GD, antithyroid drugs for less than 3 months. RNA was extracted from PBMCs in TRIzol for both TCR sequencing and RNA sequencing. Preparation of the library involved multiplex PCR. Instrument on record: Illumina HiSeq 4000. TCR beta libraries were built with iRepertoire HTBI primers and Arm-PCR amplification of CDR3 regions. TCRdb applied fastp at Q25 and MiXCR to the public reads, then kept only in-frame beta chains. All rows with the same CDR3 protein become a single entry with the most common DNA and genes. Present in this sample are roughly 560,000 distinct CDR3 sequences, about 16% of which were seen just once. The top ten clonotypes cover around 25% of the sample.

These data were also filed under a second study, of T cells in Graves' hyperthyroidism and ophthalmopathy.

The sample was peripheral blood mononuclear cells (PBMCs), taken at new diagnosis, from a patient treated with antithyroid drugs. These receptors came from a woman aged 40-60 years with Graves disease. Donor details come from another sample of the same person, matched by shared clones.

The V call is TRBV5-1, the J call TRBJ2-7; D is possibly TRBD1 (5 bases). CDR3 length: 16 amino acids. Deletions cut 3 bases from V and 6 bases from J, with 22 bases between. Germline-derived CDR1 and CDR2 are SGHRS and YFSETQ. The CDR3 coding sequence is TGCGCCAGCAGCTACACCACACAGGCTATCTCCAGCGAGCAGTACTTC. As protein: CASSYTTQAISSEQYF.

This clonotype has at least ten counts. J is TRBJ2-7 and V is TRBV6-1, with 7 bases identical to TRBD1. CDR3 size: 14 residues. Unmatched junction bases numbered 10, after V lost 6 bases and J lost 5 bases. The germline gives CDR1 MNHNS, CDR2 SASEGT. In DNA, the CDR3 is TGTGCCAGCAGGAAAGACAGGGTGGCCAACGAGCAGTACTTC. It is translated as CASRKDRVANEQYF.

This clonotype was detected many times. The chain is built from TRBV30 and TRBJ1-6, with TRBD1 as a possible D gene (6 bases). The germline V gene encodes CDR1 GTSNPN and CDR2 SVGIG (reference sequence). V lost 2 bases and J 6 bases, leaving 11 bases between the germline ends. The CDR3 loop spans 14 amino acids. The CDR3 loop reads CAWSRTVVNSPLHF. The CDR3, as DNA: TGTGCCTGGAGTAGGACAGTAGTTAATTCACCCCTCCACTTT.

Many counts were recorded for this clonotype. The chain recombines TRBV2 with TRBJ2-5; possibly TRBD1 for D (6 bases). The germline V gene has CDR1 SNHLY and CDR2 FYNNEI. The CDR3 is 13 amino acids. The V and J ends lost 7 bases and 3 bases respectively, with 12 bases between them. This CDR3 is CASTGTRKETQYF. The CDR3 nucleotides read TGTGCCAGCACAGGGACACGAAAAGAGACCCAGTACTTC.

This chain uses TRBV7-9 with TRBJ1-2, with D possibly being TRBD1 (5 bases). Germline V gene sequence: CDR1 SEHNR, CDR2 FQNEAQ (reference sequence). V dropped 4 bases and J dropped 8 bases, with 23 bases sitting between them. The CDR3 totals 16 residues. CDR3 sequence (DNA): TGTGCCAGCAGCTCGGTCCGAGACTCAGGGTTTAGGGGCTACACCTTC. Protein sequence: CASSSVRDSGFRGYTF. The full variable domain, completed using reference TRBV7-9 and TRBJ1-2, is DTGVSQNPRHKITKRGQNVTFRCDPISEHNRLYWYRQTLGQGPEFLTYFQNEAQLEKSRLLSDRFSAERPKGSFSTLEIQRTEQGDSAMYLCASSSVRDSGFRGYTFGSGTRLTVV.

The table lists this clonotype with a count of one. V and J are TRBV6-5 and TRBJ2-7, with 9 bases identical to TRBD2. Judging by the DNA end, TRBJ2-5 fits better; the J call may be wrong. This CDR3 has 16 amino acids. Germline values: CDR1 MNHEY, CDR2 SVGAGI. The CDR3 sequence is CASSYSGGGGQETQYF. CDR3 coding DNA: TGTGCCAGCAGTTACTCGGGCGGGGGGGGACAAGAGACCCAGTACTTC.

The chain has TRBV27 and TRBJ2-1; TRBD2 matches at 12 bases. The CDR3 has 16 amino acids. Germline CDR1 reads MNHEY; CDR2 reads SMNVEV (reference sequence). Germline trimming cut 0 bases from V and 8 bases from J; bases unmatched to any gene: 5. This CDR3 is CASSLSASGGAYEQFF. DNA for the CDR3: TGTGCCAGCAGTTTATCGGCTAGCGGGGGGGCATATGAGCAGTTCTTC.

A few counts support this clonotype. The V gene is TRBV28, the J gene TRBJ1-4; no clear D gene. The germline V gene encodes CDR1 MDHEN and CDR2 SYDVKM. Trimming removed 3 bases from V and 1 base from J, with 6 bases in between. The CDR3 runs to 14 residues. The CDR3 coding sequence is TGTGCCAGCAGTTTCTGGCTAACTAATGAAAAACTGTTTTTT. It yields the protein CASSFWLTNEKLFF.

Written as DNA, the CDR3 is TGTGCCAGCAGCTTAGAGGCATACACCATATATTTT. Protein product: CASSLEAYTIYF. The chain has TRBV7-9 and TRBJ1-3; no clear D. Germline CDR1 and CDR2: SEHNR and FQNEAQ (reference sequence). The germline V and J ends were trimmed by 1 base and 8 bases, with 6 bases remaining between them. This CDR3 region has 12 residues.

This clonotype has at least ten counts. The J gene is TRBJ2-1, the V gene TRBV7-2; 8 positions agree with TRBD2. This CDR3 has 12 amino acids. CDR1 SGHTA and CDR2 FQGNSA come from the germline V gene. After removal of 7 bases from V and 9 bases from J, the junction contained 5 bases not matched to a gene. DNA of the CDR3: TGTGCCAGCAACCAAGCGGGGGTTGAGCAGTTCTTC. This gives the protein CASNQAGVEQFF.

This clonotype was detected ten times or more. The CDR3 region is CASSYRRDRGQYTF. CDR3 bases: TGTGCCAGCAGTTACCGCCGGGACAGGGGGCAGTACACCTTC. The V call is TRBV7-2, the J call TRBJ1-2; 12 positions agree with TRBD1. The CDR3 is 14 residues long. V shed 6 bases, J shed 11 bases, and the junction held 10 bases outside the gene matches. Germline V gene data show CDR1 as SGHTA and CDR2 as FQGNSA. The variable domain in full, with the rest retrieved from reference TRBV7-2 and TRBJ1-2, is GAGVSQSPSNKVTEKGKDVELRCDPISGHTALYWYRQSLGQGLEFLIYFQGNSAPDKSGLPSDRFSAERTGGSVSTLTIQRTQQEDSAVYLCASSYRRDRGQYTFGSGTRLTVV.

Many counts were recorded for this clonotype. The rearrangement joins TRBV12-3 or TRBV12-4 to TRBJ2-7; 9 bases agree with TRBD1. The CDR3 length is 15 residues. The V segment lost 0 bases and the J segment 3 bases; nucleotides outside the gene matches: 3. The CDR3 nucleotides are TGTGCCAGCAGTTTAGCGGGGACAGGGTACTACGAGCAGTACTTC. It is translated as CASSLAGTGYYEQYF.

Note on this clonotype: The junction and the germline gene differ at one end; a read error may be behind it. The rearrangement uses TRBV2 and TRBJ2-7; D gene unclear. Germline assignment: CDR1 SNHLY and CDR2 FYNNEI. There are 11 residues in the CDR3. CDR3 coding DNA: TGTGCCGGCAGCTCCGCTTACGAGCAGTACTTC. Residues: CAGSSAYEQYF.

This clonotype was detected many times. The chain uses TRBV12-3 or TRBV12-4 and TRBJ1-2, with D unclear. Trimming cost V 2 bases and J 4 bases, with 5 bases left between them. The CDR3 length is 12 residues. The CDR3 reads CASSLSAYGYTF. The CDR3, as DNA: TGTGCCAGCAGTTTAAGTGCCTATGGCTACACCTTC.

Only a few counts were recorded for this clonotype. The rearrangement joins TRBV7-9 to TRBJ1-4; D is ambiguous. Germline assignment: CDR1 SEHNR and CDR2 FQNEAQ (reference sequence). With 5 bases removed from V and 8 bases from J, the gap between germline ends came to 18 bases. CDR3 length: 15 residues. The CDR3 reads CASSPSVSVGEKLFF. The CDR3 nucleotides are TGTGCCAGCAGCCCTAGTGTTTCGGTAGGAGAAAAACTGTTTTTT.

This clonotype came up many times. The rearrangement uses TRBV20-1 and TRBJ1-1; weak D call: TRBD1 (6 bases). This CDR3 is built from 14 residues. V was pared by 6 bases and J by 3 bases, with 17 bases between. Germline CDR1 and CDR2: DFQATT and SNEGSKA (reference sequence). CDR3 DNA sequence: TGCAGTGCCGCCCCGACAGGACTTCACACTGAAGCTTTCTTT. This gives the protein CSAAPTGLHTEAFF.

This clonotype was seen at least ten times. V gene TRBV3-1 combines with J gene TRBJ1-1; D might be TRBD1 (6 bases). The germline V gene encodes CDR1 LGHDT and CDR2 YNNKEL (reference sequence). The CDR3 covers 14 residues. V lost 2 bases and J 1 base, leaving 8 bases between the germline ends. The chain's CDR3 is CASSQRQANTEAFF. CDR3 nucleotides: TGTGCCAGCAGCCAAAGACAGGCGAACACTGAAGCTTTCTTT.

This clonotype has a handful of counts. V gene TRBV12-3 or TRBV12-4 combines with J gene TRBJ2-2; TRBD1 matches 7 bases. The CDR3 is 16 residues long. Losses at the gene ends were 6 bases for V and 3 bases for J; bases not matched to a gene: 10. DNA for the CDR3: TGTGCCAGCAGGTTCACAGGGGTGAGGGACACCGGGGAGCTGTTTTTT. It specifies CASRFTGVRDTGELFF.

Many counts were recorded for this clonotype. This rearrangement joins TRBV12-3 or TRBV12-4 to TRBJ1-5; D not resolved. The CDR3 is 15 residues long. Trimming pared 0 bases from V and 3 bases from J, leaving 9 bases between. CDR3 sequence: CASSLARGVNQPQHF. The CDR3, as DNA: TGTGCCAGCAGTTTAGCCCGAGGAGTCAATCAGCCCCAGCATTTT.

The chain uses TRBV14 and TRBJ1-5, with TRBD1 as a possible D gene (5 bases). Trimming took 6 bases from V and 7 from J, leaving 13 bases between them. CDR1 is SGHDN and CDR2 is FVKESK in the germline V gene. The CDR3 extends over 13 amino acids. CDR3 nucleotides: TGTGCCAGCAGGATTCAGGGCGACCAGCCCCAGCATTTT. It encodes CASRIQGDQPQHF.

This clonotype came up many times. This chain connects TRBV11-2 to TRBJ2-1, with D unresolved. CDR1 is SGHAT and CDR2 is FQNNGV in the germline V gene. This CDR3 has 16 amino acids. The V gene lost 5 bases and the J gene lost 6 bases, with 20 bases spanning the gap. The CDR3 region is CASSGPRGHMRNEQFF. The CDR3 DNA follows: TGTGCCAGCAGCGGGCCCCGTGGCCACATGCGCAATGAGCAGTTCTTC.

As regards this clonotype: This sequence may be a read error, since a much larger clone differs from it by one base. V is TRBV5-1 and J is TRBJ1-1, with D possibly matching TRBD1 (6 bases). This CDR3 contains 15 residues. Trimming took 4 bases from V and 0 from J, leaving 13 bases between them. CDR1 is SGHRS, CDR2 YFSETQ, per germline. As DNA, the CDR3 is TGCGCCAGCAGCCGGGGGCGGCCCATGAACACTGAAGCTTTCTTT. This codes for CASSRGRPMNTEAFF.

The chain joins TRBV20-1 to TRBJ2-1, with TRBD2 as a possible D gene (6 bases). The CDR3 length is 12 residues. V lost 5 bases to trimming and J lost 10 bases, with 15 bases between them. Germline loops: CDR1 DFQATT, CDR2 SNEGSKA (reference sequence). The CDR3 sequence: CSARLDLSEQFF. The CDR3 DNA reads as TGCAGTGCTCGACTAGATTTATCCGAGCAGTTCTTC.

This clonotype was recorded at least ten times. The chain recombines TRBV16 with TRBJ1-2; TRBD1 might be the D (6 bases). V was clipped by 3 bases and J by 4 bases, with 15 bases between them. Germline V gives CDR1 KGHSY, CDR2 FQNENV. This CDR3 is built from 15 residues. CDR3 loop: CASSHSRQAGYGYTF. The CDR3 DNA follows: TGTGCCAGCAGCCACTCAAGACAGGCCGGCTATGGCTACACCTTC.

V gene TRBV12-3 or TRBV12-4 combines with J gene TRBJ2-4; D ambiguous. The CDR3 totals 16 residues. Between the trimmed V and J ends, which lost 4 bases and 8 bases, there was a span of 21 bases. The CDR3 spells CASSSVPLGSPDIQYF. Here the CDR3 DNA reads TGTGCCAGCAGTTCGGTTCCCCTGGGATCCCCGGACATTCAGTACTTC.

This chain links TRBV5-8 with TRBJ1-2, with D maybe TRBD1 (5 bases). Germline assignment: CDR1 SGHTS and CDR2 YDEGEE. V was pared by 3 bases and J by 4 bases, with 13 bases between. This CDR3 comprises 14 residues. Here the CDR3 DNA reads TGTGCCAGCAGCTCTTCGGGAGGGACCTATGGCTACACCTTC. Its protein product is CASSSSGGTYGYTF.

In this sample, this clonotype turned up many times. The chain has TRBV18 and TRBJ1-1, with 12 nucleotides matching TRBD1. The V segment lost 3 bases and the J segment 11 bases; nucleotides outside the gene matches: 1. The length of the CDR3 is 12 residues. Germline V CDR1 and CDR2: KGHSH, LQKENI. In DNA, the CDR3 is TGTGCCAGCTCACCTGGGACAGGGGGCGCTTTCTTT. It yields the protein CASSPGTGGAFF.

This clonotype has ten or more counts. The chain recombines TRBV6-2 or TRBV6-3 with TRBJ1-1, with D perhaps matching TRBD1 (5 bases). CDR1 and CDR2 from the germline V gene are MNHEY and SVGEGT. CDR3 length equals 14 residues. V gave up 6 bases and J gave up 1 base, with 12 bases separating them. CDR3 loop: CASSYPRGNTEAFF. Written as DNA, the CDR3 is TGTGCCAGCAGCTATCCAAGGGGGAACACTGAAGCTTTCTTT.

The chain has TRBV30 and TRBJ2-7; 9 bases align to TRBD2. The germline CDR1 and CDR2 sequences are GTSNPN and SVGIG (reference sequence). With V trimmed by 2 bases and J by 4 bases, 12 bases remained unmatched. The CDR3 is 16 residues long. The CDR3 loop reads CAWSPPGLAQFYEQYF. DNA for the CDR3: TGTGCCTGGAGTCCCCCGGGACTAGCCCAATTTTACGAGCAGTACTTC.